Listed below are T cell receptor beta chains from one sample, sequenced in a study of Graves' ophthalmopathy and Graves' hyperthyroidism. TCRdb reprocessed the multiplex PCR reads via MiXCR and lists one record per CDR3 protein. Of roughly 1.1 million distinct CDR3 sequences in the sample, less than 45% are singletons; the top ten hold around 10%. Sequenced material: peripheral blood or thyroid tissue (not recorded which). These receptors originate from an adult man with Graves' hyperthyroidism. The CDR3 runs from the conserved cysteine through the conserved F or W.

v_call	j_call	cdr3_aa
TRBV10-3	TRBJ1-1	CAAPLSTPQGIDGPEAFF
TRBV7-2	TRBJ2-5	CASSLTFKGGIETQYF
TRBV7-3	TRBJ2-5	CASSQDSTSGETQYF
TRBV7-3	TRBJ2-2	CASSPRQGLIRELFF
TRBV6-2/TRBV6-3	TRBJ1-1	CASSTPRPGENTEAFF
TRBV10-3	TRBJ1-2	CAISDEGSSYEDGYTF
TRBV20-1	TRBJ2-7	CSADPQARRSYEQYF
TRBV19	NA	CASSYRPGDIQYF
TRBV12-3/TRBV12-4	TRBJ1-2	CASSFPGDGYGYTF
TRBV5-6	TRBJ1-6	CASSPGGGGSPLHF
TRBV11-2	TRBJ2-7	CASSINVRSGEQYF
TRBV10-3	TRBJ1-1	CAISVYGTGVPEAFF
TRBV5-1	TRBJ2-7	CASSLPNRASTYEQYF
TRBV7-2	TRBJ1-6	CASSLHNLGNSPLHF
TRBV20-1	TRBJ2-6	CSARTGWSGANVLTF
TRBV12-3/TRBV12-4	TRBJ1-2	CASSPLDPGDYGYTF
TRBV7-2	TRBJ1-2	CATGDGQSYGYTF
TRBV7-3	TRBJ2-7	CASSFVGARGNYEQYF
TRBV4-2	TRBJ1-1	CASSQDWNEAFF
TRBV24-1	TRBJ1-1	CATSDPNTEAFF
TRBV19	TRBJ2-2	CASTPRGHTGELFF
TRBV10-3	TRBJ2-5	CAISDMGQGAVFLETQYF
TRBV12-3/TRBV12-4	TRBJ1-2	CASSQGGRGYTF
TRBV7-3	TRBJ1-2	CASSLSSRDGRGGYTF
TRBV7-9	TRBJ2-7	CASSTGTSAESGEQYF
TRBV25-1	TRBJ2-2	CASSDSYRGWAGELFF
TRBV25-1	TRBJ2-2	CASEGQGIGSGELFF
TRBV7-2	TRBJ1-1	CASRSYQTLNTEAFF
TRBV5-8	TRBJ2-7	CASSLALGGEQYF